This T cell receptor beta chain was captured in a study of cytomegalovirus exposure and HLA in healthy donors. In germline, CDR1 is SGDLS, CDR2 YYNGEE. Trimming left V 4 bases short and J 4 bases short, with 17 bases between. The CDR3 totals 15 residues. Concerning this clone itself: The antigen is unknown.

Use of 60 Vbeta and 13 Jbeta primers characterized the PCR. Method: immunoSEQ multiplex PCR; TCRdb's copy keeps in-frame clones and lacks some. The sample lists 130,000 or so clones, around three quarters seen once, with under 5% in the top ten. Broader study findings: An analysis was carried out at a later point. It showed that HLA-associated TCR beta chains were more clonally expanded than equally common non-associated chains. Researchers left out some V segments, among them TRBV6-2 and TRBV6-3, as indistinguishable. Sequencing likely generated an artifact that appeared as a cluster of highly shared sequence variants.

Sequenced material: PBMCs. V usage is TRBV9 and J usage is TRBJ1-2, with D possibly being TRBD1 (5 bases). This TCR was recovered from a male donor in good health and CMV-seropositive. The CDR3, as DNA: TGTGCCAGCAGCTCAGAGCCCAGGGACTCCTATGGCTACACCTTC. Residues: CASSSEPRDSYGYTF.